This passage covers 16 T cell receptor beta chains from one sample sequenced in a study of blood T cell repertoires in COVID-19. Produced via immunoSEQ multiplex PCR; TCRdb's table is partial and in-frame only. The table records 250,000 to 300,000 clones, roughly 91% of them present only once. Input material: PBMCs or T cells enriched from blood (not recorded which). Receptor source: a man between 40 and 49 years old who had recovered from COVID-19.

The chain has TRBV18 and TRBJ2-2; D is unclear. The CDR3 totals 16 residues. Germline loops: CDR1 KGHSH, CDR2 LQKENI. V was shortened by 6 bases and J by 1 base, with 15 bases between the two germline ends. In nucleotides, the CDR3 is TGTGCCAGCTCCCCCACTCGCCAACTGAACACCGGGGAGCTGTTTTTT. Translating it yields CASSPTRQLNTGELFF.

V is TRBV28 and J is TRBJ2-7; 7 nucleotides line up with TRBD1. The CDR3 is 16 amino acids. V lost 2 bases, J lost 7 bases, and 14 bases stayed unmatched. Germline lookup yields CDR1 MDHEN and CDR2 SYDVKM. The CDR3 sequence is CASSLVRATGRWEQYF. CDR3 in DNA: TGTGCCAGCAGTTTAGTGAGGGCGACAGGGCGGTGGGAGCAGTACTTC. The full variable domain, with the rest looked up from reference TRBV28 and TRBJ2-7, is DVKVTQSSRYLVKRTGEKVFLECVQDMDHENMFWYRQDPGLGLRLIYFSYDVKMKEKGDIPEGYSVSREKKERFSLILESASTNQTSMYLCASSLVRATGRWEQYFGPGTRLTVT.

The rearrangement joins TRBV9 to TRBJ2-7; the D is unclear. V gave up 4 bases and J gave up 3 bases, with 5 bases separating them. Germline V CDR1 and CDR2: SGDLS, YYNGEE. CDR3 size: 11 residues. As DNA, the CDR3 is TGTGCCAGCAGCCTCGGCTACGAGCAGTACTTC. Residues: CASSLGYEQYF.

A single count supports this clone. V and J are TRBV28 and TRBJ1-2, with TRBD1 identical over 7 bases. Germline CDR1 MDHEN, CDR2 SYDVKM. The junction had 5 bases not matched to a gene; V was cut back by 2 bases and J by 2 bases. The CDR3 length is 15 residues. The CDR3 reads CASSLSQGVNYGYTF. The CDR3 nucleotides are TGTGCCAGCAGTTTAAGTCAGGGGGTGAACTATGGCTACACCTTC.

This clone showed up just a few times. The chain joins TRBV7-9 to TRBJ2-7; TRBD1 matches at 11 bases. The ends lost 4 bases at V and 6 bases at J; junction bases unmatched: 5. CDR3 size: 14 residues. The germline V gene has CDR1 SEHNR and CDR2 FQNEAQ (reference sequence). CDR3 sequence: CASSWGQGEGEQYF. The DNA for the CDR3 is TGTGCCAGCAGCTGGGGACAGGGGGAAGGCGAGCAGTACTTC.

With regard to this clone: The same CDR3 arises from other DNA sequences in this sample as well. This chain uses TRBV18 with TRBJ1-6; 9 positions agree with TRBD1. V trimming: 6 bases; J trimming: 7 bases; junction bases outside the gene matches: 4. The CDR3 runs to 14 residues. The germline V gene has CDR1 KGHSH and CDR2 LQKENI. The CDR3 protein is CASSRDRENSPLHF. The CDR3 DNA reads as TGTGCCAGCTCCCGGGACAGGGAAAATTCACCCCTCCACTTT.

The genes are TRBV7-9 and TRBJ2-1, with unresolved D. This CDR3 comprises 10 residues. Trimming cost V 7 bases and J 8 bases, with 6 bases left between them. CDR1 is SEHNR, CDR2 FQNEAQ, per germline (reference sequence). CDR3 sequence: CASKSDEQFF. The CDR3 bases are TGTGCCAGCAAGAGCGATGAGCAGTTCTTC. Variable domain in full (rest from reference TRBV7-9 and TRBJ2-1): DTGVSQNPRHKITKRGQNVTFRCDPISEHNRLYWYRQTLGQGPEFLTYFQNEAQLEKSRLLSDRFSAERPKGSFSTLEIQRTEQGDSAMYLCASKSDEQFFGPGTRLTVL.

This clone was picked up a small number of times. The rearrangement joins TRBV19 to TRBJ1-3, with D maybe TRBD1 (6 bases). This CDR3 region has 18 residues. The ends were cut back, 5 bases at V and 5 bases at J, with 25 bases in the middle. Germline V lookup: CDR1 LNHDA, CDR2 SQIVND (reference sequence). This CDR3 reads CASSPPLGRTAVRNTIYF. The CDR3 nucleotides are TGTGCCAGTAGTCCTCCCTTAGGCCGGACAGCCGTTCGAAACACCATATATTTT. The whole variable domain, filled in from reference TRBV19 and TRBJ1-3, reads DGGITQSPKYLFRKEGQNVTLSCEQNLNHDAMYWYRQDPGQGLRLIYYSQIVNDFQKGDIAEGYSVSREKKESFPLTVTSAQKNPTAFYLCASSPPLGRTAVRNTIYFGEGSWLTVV.

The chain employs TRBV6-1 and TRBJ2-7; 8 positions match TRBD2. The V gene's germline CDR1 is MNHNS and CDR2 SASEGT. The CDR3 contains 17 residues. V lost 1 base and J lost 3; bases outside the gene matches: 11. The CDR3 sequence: CASSEVNGGGSYYEQYF. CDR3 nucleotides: TGTGCCAGCAGTGAAGTCAATGGCGGGGGGTCTTACTACGAGCAGTACTTC.

The CDR3 DNA follows: TGTGCCAGTAGTGTGTTGAGTCAGCCCCAGCATTTT. Residues: CASSVLSQPQHF. J is TRBJ1-5 and V is TRBV19; D is uncertain. The CDR3 loop spans 12 amino acids. V was trimmed by 5 bases and J by 6 bases, leaving 8 bases between them. Germline V gene lookup returns CDR1 LNHDA and CDR2 SQIVND (reference sequence). Full variable domain (remainder filled in from reference TRBV19 and TRBJ1-5): DGGITQSPKYLFRKEGQNVTLSCEQNLNHDAMYWYRQDPGQGLRLIYYSQIVNDFQKGDIAEGYSVSREKKESFPLTVTSAQKNPTAFYLCASSVLSQPQHFGDGTRLSIL.

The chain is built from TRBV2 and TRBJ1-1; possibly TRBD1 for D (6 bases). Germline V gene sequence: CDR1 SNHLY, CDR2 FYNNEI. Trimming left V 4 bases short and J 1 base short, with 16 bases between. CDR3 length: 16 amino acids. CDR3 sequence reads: CASSVEATGQNTEAFF. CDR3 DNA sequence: TGTGCCAGCAGTGTCGAAGCGACAGGACAGAACACTGAAGCTTTCTTT.

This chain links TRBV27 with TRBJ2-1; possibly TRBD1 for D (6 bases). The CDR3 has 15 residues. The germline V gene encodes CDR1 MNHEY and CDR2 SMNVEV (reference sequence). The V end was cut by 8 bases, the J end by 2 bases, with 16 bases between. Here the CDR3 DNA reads TGTGCCAGCCGGAGGCAACAGGGACCCTACAATGAGCAGTTCTTC. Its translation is CASRRQQGPYNEQFF.

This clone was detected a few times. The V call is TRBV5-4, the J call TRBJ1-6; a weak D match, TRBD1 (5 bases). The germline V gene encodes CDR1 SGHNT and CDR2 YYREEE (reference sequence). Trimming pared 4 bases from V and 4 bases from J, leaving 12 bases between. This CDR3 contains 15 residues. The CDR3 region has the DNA TGTGCCAGCAGCGCCGCAGGGACTTATAATTCACCCCTCCACTTT. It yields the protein CASSAAGTYNSPLHF.

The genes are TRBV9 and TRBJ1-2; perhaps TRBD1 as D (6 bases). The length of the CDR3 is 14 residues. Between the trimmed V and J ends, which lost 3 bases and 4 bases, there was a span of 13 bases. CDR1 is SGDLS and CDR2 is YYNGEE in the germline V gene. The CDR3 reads CASSARTGSYGYTF. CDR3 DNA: TGTGCCAGCAGCGCAAGAACAGGGTCCTATGGCTACACCTTC.

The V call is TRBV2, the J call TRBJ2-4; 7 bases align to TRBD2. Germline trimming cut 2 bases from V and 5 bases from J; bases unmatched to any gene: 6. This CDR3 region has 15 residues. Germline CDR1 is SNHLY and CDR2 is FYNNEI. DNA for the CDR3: TGTGCCAGCAGTGAATGGCGGGAGTGGGAAAACATTCAGTACTTC. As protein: CASSEWREWENIQYF. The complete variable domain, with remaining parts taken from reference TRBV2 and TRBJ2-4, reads EPEVTQTPSHQVTQMGQEVILRCVPISNHLYFYWYRQILGQKVEFLVSFYNNEISEKSEIFDDQFSVERPDGSNFTLKIRSTKLEDSAMYFCASSEWREWENIQYFGAGTRLSVL.

The chain's CDR3 is CATSDLSSGETQYF. Written as DNA, the CDR3 is TGTGCCACCAGTGATTTGTCGTCAGGGGAGACCCAGTACTTC. V gene TRBV24-1 combines with J gene TRBJ2-5; D may be TRBD1 (5 bases). Germline V lookup: CDR1 KGHDR, CDR2 SFDVKD. V shed 0 bases and J shed 5 bases, with 9 bases lying between them. The length of the CDR3 is 14 residues.